The clone carrying this TCR beta chain has ten or more counts. This sample was taken from a study of TIL therapy for anti-PD-1-resistant metastatic lung cancer. Study overall: Tumors had a median PD-L1 proportion score of approximately 5.5%.

The immunoSEQ assay was v3. The repertoire was sequenced with immunoSEQ multiplex PCR; TCRdb's copy has only in-frame clones and lacks some. The repertoire includes roughly 92,000 clones, about three fifths of them detected once, and 10% to 11% sits in the top ten. There are 16 residues in the CDR3. Germline loops: CDR1 SGHDT, CDR2 YYEEEE. Trimming cost V 4 bases and J 4 bases, with 20 bases left between them. Time point: pre-treatment sample, taken before nivolumab and TIL therapy. Most excised metastases sampled were pleural nodules or supraclavicular lymph nodes. Patients then received nivolumab; progressors got lymphodepletion, TIL and IL-2.

This TCR derives from a person aged 30 to 80 with non-small cell lung cancer. The chain is built from TRBV5-6 and TRBJ1-1; tentative D call: TRBD1 (5 bases). The sequencing used tumor tissue, collected at baseline. In DNA, the CDR3 is TGTGCCAGCAGCGTATCAGGGTCCCCCTCGTTCACTGAAGCTTTCTTT. This codes for CASSVSGSPSFTEAFF.